This T cell receptor (beta chain) emerged from a study of T-cell reconstitution after alpha-beta-depleted transplantation in children. The study, taken as a whole, reports: Several hundred expanded graft clones reportedly gave rise to the alpha-beta T cells present about two months after transplant. T-cell counts and diversity at one year post-transplant came mainly from newly produced T cells. Surviving recipient T cells and intrathymic progenitors accounted for some patients' high TCRbeta diversity at day 60.

This clonotype was seen more than once but under ten times. What it binds is unknown. The CDR3 is 16 amino acids. The V and J ends lost 3 bases and 4 bases, in that order; junction bases with no gene match: 10. Unique molecular identifiers were used to barcode this TCRbeta library. Each CDR3 protein is one row after TCRdb ran MiXCR on the PCR reads. The table lists approximately 980,000 distinct CDR3 sequences, roughly 31% of them singletons. The chain carries TRBV12-3 or TRBV12-4 and TRBJ2-5; 8 bases line up with TRBD1. The sequenced sample was PBMCs, mostly from graft donor cells, obtained 360 days after TCRalphabeta/CD19-depleted stem cell transplant. The TCR sequence derives from a boy in the first two years of life who had a stem cell transplant for SCID, so the T cells may come from the graft donor. CDR3 region: CASSFRQGAFRETQYF. The CDR3 DNA follows: TGTGCCAGCAGTTTTCGGCAGGGGGCATTTCGAGAGACCCAGTACTTC.